Following are 5 T cell receptor beta chains from one sample sequenced in a study of blood T cell repertoires in COVID-19. Assay used: immunoSEQ multiplex PCR; TCRdb lists only in-frame clones, some missing. The sample shows fewer than 30,000 clones, 81% of them seen only once. Sequencing was carried out using peripheral blood. These receptors all stem from a woman aged 60-75 years with acute or convalescent COVID-19.

This chain connects TRBV24-1 to TRBJ1-1; a possible D gene is TRBD1 (5 bases). CDR1 is KGHDR, CDR2 SFDVKD, per germline. Trimming stripped 1 base from V and 0 bases from J, with 11 bases between. The CDR3 totals 16 residues. The CDR3 bases are TGTGCCACCAGTGATTTTTTAGGGGTCATGAACACTGAAGCTTTCTTT. This sequence encodes CATSDFLGVMNTEAFF.

The J gene is TRBJ1-4, the V gene TRBV6-5; 9 nucleotides agree with TRBD1. The V segment lost 2 bases and the J segment 6 bases; nucleotides outside the gene matches: 7. The CDR3 sequence is 16 residues long. In germline, CDR1 is MNHEY, CDR2 SVGAGI. CDR3 coding DNA: TGTGCCAGCAGTTACATACCGGGACAGGGTTATGAAAAACTGTTTTTT. This codes for CASSYIPGQGYEKLFF.

This sequence joins TRBV6-5 and TRBJ1-5, with no clear D. Germline V gene sequence: CDR1 MNHEY, CDR2 SVGAGI. The CDR3 has 13 residues. V lost 6 bases to trimming and J lost 6 bases, with 12 bases between them. In nucleotides, the CDR3 is TGTGCCAGCAGCCGACAACCGAGTCAGCCCCAGCATTTT. Its protein is CASSRQPSQPQHF.

V and J are TRBV9 and TRBJ2-7; D might be TRBD2 (5 bases). Looked up from germline, CDR1 is SGDLS and CDR2 is YYNGEE. V lost 0 bases and J 0 bases, leaving 10 bases between the germline ends. This CDR3 comprises 15 residues. The CDR3 region is CASSVGTGFSYEQYF. In nucleotides, the CDR3 is TGTGCCAGCAGCGTAGGGACGGGATTCTCCTACGAGCAGTACTTC.

A few counts support this clone. The genes are TRBV6-6 and TRBJ1-6; 7 bases are shared with TRBD1. The germline V gene encodes CDR1 MNHNY and CDR2 SVGAGI (reference sequence). This CDR3 region has 14 residues. V was clipped by 5 bases and J by 8 bases; unmatched bases: 6. The chain's CDR3 is CASSGDREDSPLHF. Here the CDR3 DNA reads TGTGCCAGCAGTGGAGACAGGGAGGATTCACCCCTCCACTTT.